This entry lists 22 T cell receptor beta chains sequenced from one sample in a study of read filtering for tumor transcriptome and immune sequencing. This library used approximately 370 ng RNA and molecular barcoded adaptors spanning alpha/delta and beta/gamma chains. Via MiXCR, TCRdb re-called the reads, giving one row per CDR3 protein. The table shows fewer than 100,000 distinct CDR3 sequences, with 9% to 15% occurring only once. Sequenced: a population of CD138-negative cells sorted from bone marrow. Receptor source: a donor at least 40 years old with multiple myeloma.

In this sample, this clonotype turned up many times. V gene TRBV5-1 combines with J gene TRBJ1-1, with TRBD1 as a possible D gene (5 bases). V dropped 1 base and J dropped 10 bases, with 14 bases sitting between them. From germline, CDR1 is SGHRS and CDR2 YFSETQ. The CDR3 extends over 13 amino acids. CDR3 sequence: CASSLSRGTAAFF. The CDR3 DNA sequence: TGCGCCAGCAGCTTGTCGAGGGGAACGGCAGCTTTCTTT.

This clonotype was picked up many times. The chain employs TRBV7-9 and TRBJ2-2; the D gene is possibly TRBD2 (6 bases). Germline V CDR1 and CDR2: SEHNR, FQNEAQ (reference sequence). V was trimmed by 3 bases and J by 3 bases, leaving 8 bases between them. The CDR3 runs to 14 residues. The CDR3 here is CASSFSGDTGELFF. The DNA of the CDR3 is TGTGCCAGCAGCTTTTCGGGGGACACCGGGGAGCTGTTTTTT.

Note on this clonotype: Since a much larger clone is just one base distant, this may be a read error. The chain employs TRBV7-9 and TRBJ2-6, with D uncertain. From germline, CDR1 is SEHNR and CDR2 FQNEAQ (reference sequence). V was pared by 11 bases and J by 0 bases, with 14 bases between. The CDR3 length is 15 residues. The CDR3 DNA sequence: TGTGCCTGCCTCCTCATCCACTCTGGGGCCAACGTCCTGACTTTC. Translating gives CACLLIHSGANVLTF.

In its sample, this clonotype was seen many times. V is TRBV5-1 and J is TRBJ2-7; maybe TRBD2 (6 bases). The CDR3 runs 14 residues. V lost 4 bases and J 2 bases, leaving 13 bases between the germline ends. Germline CDR1 is SGHRS and CDR2 is YFSETQ. The CDR3 coding sequence is TGCGCCAGCAGCGAGGGGCTAGCGCCCTACGAGCAGTACTTC. This codes for CASSEGLAPYEQYF. Full variable domain (rest looked up from reference TRBV5-1 and TRBJ2-7): KAGVTQTPRYLIKTRGQQVTLSCSPISGHRSVSWYQQTPGQGLQFLFEYFSETQRNKGNFPGRFSGRQFSNSRSEMNVSTLELGDSALYLCASSEGLAPYEQYFGPGTRLTVT.

This clonotype was counted ten times or more. The chain employs TRBV5-5 and TRBJ2-7, with TRBD1 matching over 7 bases. This CDR3 is built from 14 residues. The germline CDR1 and CDR2 sequences are SGHKS and YYEKEE (reference sequence). Trimming cost V 2 bases and J 3 bases; bases outside gene matches: 5. The CDR3 nucleotides read TGTGCCAGCAGCTTCGGGCAGGGGGTCTACGAGCAGTACTTC. This translates into CASSFGQGVYEQYF.

This clonotype was observed at least ten times. V and J are TRBV7-8 and TRBJ1-2; D is perhaps TRBD1 (5 bases). The germline gives CDR1 SGHVS, CDR2 FQNEAQ. V shed 5 bases and J shed 7 bases, with 11 bases lying between them. The CDR3 is made up of 12 amino acids. Here the CDR3 reads CASSPGLGGYTF. Here the CDR3 DNA reads TGTGCCAGCAGCCCGGGGCTCGGTGGCTACACCTTC.

There are many counts of this clonotype. The rearrangement links TRBV7-9 to TRBJ1-1; D perhaps matches TRBD1 (5 bases). The CDR3 length is 16 residues. Germline CDR1 SEHNR, CDR2 FQNEAQ (reference sequence). Trimming removed 5 bases at V and 4 bases at J, with 20 bases between. CDR3 nucleotides: TGTGCCAGCAGCCCCACCGGGGCAGGCTCAAGCACTGAAGCTTTCTTT. Protein product: CASSPTGAGSSTEAFF. Full variable domain (outside the CDR3, taken from reference TRBV7-9 and TRBJ1-1): DTGVSQNPRHKITKRGQNVTFRCDPISEHNRLYWYRQTLGQGPEFLTYFQNEAQLEKSRLLSDRFSAERPKGSFSTLEIQRTEQGDSAMYLCASSPTGAGSSTEAFFGQGTRLTVV.

For this clonotype: One end of the junction fails to match germline, which may point to a read error. The chain is built from TRBV4-1 and TRBJ1-1; the D gene is possibly TRBD1 (5 bases). Germline values: CDR1 MGHRA, CDR2 YSYEKL. This CDR3 region has 15 residues. CDR3 region: CSSSHLTVMNTEAFF. CDR3 sequence (DNA): TGCTCCAGCAGCCACCTGACAGTTATGAACACTGAAGCTTTCTTT.

This clonotype was recorded many times. The chain combines TRBV5-1 with TRBJ2-1; TRBD2 aligns across 11 bases. CDR1 is SGHRS, CDR2 YFSETQ, per germline. This CDR3 has 16 amino acids. V was clipped by 0 bases and J by 7 bases; unmatched bases: 6. The CDR3 DNA sequence: TGCGCCAGCAGCTTGGAGGCTAGCGGGAGGTTGAATGAGCAGTTCTTC. Encoded protein: CASSLEASGRLNEQFF.

This clonotype has a count of ten or more. This chain uses TRBV5-1 with TRBJ2-2; 9 nucleotides line up with TRBD1. This CDR3 comprises 15 residues. V gave up 8 bases and J gave up 4 bases; unmatched junction bases: 9. In germline, CDR1 is SGHRS, CDR2 YFSETQ. The DNA of the CDR3 is TGCGCCAGTGCTCCGGGACAGGGTATCACCGGGGAGCTGTTTTTT. Translation gives CASAPGQGITGELFF. Full variable domain (missing parts from reference TRBV5-1 and TRBJ2-2): KAGVTQTPRYLIKTRGQQVTLSCSPISGHRSVSWYQQTPGQGLQFLFEYFSETQRNKGNFPGRFSGRQFSNSRSEMNVSTLELGDSALYLCASAPGQGITGELFFGEGSRLTVL.

Turning to this clonotype: Given a much more abundant clone one base away, this may be a read error. The chain combines TRBV5-1 with TRBJ2-7; 7 nucleotides align to TRBD1. CDR1 and CDR2 (germline): SGHRS, YFSETQ. This CDR3 is 15 amino acids long. V shed 3 bases, J shed 2 bases, and the junction held 8 bases outside the gene matches. CDR3 sequence: CASSWDSVETYEQYF. As DNA, the CDR3 is TGCGCCAGCAGCTGGGACAGCGTAGAAACCTACGAGCAGTACTTC.

This clonotype was seen a handful of times. The chain uses TRBV29-1 and TRBJ1-3; 7 positions agree with TRBD1. The junction had 5 bases not matched to a gene; V was cut back by 2 bases and J by 4 bases. From germline, CDR1 is SQVTM and CDR2 ANQGSEA. CDR3 length: 14 residues. The CDR3 DNA reads as TGCAGCGTTGAACTTAGGGGGCAAGGAAACACCATATATTTT. This translates into CSVELRGQGNTIYF. Based on the CDR3 plus reference TRBV29-1 and TRBJ1-3, the full variable domain is SAVISQKPSRDICQRGTSLTIQCQVDSQVTMMFWYRQQPGQSLTLIATANQGSEATYESGFVIDKFPISRPNLTFSTLTVSNMSPEDSSIYLCSVELRGQGNTIYFGEGSWLTVV.

Regarding this clonotype: The junction departs from the called germline gene at one end, perhaps through a read error. V and J are TRBV7-9 and TRBJ2-5; D is uncertain. CDR3 length equals 12 residues. Germline CDR1 is SEHNR and CDR2 is FQNEAQ (reference sequence). CDR3 DNA sequence: TGCGCCAGCAGCTCAGCCATCGAGACCCAGTACTTC. Protein sequence: CASSSAIETQYF.

This clonotype was recorded at least ten times. V is TRBV5-1 and J is TRBJ1-1, with D perhaps matching TRBD1 (5 bases). CDR3 length: 14 residues. The germline V gene encodes CDR1 SGHRS and CDR2 YFSETQ. Trimming removed 4 bases at V and 7 bases at J, with 17 bases between. The CDR3 here is CASSPYRGENEAFF. The CDR3 DNA follows: TGCGCCAGCAGCCCCTACCGGGGCGAGAATGAAGCTTTCTTT.

This clonotype was counted many times. The rearrangement joins TRBV7-2 to TRBJ2-1; 7 positions match TRBD1. The CDR3 is made up of 16 amino acids. Germline V gives CDR1 SGHTA, CDR2 FQGNSA. V lost 1 base to trimming and J lost 4 bases; unmatched junction nucleotides: 7. The CDR3 region is CASSLDAGTVYNEQFF. CDR3 DNA: TGTGCCAGCAGCTTAGATGCCGGGACAGTTTACAATGAGCAGTTCTTC.

This clonotype was seen many times. This chain joins TRBV6-2 or TRBV6-3 and TRBJ2-1; D gene uncertain. Germline values: CDR1 MNHEY, CDR2 SVGEGT. CDR3 length equals 15 residues. V was shortened by 8 bases and J by 3 bases, with 17 bases between the two germline ends. DNA for the CDR3: TGTGCCAGCCGTCTGACCCCCAGGTACTACAATGAGCAGTTCTTC. It encodes CASRLTPRYYNEQFF.

This clonotype appeared a few times. The chain combines TRBV5-1 with TRBJ1-5; TRBD1 is a possible D gene (6 bases). The V end was cut by 2 bases, the J end by 5 bases, with 14 bases between. CDR1 SGHRS and CDR2 YFSETQ come from the germline V gene. The CDR3 has 15 residues. CDR3 in DNA: TGCGCCAGCAGCTTTGGGGGCCTAGGCGATCAGCCCCAGCATTTT. Protein product: CASSFGGLGDQPQHF.

Worth noting for this clonotype: This may be a read error: a much more frequent sequence differs by one nucleotide. The CDR3 ends on some other residue instead of the conserved phenylalanine or tryptophan, so this is likely a read error. The chain carries TRBV29-1 and TRBJ2-5, with 13 nucleotides matching TRBD2. CDR1 is SQVTM, CDR2 ANQGSEA, per germline. The CDR3 has 16 amino acids. Trimming at V came to 5 bases and at J to 2 bases, leaving 8 bases not matched to a gene. CDR3 nucleotides: TGCAGCGTTCACGGGGGACTAGCGGGAATACAAGAGACCCAGTACTCC. Translating it yields CSVHGGLAGIQETQYS.

The rearrangement joins TRBV12-5 to TRBJ2-2; 10 nucleotides align to TRBD2. CDR1 LGHNT and CDR2 FRNRAP come from the germline V gene. CDR3 length: 18 amino acids. The V segment lost 3 bases and the J segment 2 bases; nucleotides outside the gene matches: 9. CDR3: CASGFHLSGRVNTGELFF. As DNA, the CDR3 is TGTGCTAGTGGTTTTCATCTCAGCGGGAGGGTCAACACCGGGGAGCTGTTTTTT. Full variable domain (missing parts from reference TRBV12-5 and TRBJ2-2): DARVTQTPRHKVTEMGQEVTMRCQPILGHNTVFWYRQTMMQGLELLAYFRNRAPLDDSGMPKDRFSAEMPDATLATLKIQPSEPRDSAVYFCASGFHLSGRVNTGELFFGEGSRLTVL.

There are a few counts of this clonotype. The J gene is TRBJ1-1, the V gene TRBV11-2; D gene unclear. Between the trimmed V and J ends, which lost 0 bases and 3 bases, there was a span of 8 bases. From germline, CDR1 is SGHAT and CDR2 FQNNGV. This CDR3 comprises 14 residues. CDR3 nucleotides: TGTGCCAGCAGCTTAGATGGAATCTACACTGAAGCTTTCTTT. Translated: CASSLDGIYTEAFF.

Ten or more counts support this clonotype. The chain links TRBV5-6 to TRBJ2-2; 7 nucleotides line up with TRBD2. The length of the CDR3 is 16 residues. Germline V gene lookup returns CDR1 SGHDT and CDR2 YYEEEE. The J segment lost 3 bases and the V segment lost 1 base, leaving 6 bases of the junction unmatched. The CDR3 sequence is CASSLRREGYTGELFF. In DNA form, the CDR3 reads TGTGCCAGCAGCTTGAGGAGGGAGGGGTACACCGGGGAGCTGTTTTTT.

This clonotype showed up many times. The genes are TRBV20-1 and TRBJ2-7; the D gene is possibly TRBD2 (5 bases). Trimming pared 0 bases from V and 3 bases from J, leaving 6 bases between. The CDR3 totals 12 residues. CDR1 and CDR2 (germline): DFQATT, SNEGSKA (reference sequence). Here the CDR3 reads CSARESGYEQYF. The CDR3 nucleotides read TGCAGTGCTAGAGAAAGCGGCTACGAGCAGTACTTC.